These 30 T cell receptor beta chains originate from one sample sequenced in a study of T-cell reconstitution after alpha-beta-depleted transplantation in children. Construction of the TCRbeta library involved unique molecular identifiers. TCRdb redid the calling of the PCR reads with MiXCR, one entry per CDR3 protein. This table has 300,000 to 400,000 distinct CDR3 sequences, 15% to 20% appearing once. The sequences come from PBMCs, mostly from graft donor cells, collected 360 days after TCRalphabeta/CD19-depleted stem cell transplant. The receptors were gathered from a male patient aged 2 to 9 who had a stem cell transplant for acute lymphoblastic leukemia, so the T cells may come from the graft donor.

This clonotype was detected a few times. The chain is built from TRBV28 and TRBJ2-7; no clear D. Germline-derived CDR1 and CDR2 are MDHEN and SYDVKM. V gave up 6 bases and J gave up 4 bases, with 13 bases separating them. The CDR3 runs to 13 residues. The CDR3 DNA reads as TGTGCCAGCAGATCTCGGGCAGGTTACGAGCAGTACTTC. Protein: CASRSRAGYEQYF.

This CDR3 reads CASGDWTGKSEQYF. The DNA for the CDR3 is TGTGCCAGCGGGGACTGGACAGGGAAGTCCGAGCAGTACTTC. The J gene is TRBJ2-7, the V gene TRBV7-2; 8 bases align to TRBD1. Germline-derived CDR1 and CDR2 are SGHTA and FQGNSA. The CDR3 totals 14 residues. The V gene end was trimmed by 8 bases and the J gene end by 6 bases; junction bases not matched to a gene: 12.

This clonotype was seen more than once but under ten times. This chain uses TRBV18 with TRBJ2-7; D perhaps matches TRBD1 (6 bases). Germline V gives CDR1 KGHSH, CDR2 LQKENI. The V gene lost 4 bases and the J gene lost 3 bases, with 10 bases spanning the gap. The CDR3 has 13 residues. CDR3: CASSHRQVYEQYF. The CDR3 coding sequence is TGTGCCAGCTCACATCGACAGGTCTACGAGCAGTACTTC.

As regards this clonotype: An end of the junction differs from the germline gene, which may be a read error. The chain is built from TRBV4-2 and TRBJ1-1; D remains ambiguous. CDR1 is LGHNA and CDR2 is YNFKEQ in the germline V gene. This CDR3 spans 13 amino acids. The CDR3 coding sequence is TGTGCCAGCAGCCCTGGCCTGAACTCTGAAGCTTTCTTT. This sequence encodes CASSPGLNSEAFF.

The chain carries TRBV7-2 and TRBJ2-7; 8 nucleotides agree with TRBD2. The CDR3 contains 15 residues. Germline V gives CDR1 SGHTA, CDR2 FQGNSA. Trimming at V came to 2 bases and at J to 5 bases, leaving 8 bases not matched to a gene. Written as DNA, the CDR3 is TGTGCCAGCAGCTTACAGACGGGAGGGCTAAACGAGCAGTACTTC. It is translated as CASSLQTGGLNEQYF.

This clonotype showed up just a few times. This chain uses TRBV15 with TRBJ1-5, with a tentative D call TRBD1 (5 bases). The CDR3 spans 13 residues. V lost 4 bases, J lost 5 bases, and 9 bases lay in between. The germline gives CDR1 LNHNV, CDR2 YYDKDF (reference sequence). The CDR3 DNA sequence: TGTGCCACCAGCACCAGGGCCGATCAGCCCCAGCATTTT. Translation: CATSTRADQPQHF.

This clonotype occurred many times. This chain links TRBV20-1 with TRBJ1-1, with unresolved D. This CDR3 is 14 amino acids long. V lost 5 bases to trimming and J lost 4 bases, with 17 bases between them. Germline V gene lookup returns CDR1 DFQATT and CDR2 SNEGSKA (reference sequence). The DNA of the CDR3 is TGCAGTGCTCCCCTCACCCTGGTTGGCACTGAAGCTTTCTTT. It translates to CSAPLTLVGTEAFF.

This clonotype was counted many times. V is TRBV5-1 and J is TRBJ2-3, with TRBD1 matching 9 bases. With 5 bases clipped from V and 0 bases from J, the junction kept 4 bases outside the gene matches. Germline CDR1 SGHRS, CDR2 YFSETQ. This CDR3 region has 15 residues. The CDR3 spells CASRQQGASTDTQYF. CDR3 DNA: TGCGCCAGCAGGCAACAGGGGGCAAGCACAGATACGCAGTATTTT.

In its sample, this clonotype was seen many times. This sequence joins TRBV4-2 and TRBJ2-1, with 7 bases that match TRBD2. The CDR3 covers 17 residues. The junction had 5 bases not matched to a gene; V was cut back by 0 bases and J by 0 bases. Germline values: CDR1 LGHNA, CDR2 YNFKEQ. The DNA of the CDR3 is TGTGCCAGCAGCCAAGATCTGCTAGCGGCCTCCTACAATGAGCAGTTCTTC. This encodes CASSQDLLAASYNEQFF.

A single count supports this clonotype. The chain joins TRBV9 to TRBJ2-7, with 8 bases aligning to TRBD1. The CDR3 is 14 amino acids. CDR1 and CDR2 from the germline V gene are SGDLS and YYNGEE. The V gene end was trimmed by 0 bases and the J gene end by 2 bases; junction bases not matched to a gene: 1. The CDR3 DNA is TGTGCCAGCAGCGTAGCGGACAGGGCCTACGAGCAGTACTTC. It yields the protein CASSVADRAYEQYF.

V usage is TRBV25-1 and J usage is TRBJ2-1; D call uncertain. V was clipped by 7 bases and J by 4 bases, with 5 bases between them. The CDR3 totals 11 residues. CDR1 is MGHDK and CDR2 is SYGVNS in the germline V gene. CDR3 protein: CASKLYNEQFF. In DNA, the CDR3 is TGTGCCAGCAAACTTTACAATGAGCAGTTCTTC.

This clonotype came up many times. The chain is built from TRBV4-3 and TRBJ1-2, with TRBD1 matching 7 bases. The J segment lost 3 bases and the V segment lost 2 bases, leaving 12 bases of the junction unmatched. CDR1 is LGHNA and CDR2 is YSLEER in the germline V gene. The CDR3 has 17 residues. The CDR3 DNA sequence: TGCGCCAGCAGCCAAAGGTTGGGGACAGCTACTTACTATGGCTACACCTTC. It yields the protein CASSQRLGTATYYGYTF.

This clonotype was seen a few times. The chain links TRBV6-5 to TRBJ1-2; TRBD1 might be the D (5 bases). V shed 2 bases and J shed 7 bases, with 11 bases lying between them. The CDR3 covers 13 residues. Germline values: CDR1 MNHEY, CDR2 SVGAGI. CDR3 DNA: TGTGCCAGCAGTTACAGCAGGGCCGGTGGCTACACCTTC. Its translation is CASSYSRAGGYTF.

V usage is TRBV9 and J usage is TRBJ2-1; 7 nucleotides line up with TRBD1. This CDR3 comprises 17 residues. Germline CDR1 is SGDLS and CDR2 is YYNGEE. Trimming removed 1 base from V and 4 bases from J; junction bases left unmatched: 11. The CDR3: CASSVSLQGRPYNEQFF. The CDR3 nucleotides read TGTGCCAGCAGCGTAAGTCTACAGGGGCGCCCTTACAATGAGCAGTTCTTC. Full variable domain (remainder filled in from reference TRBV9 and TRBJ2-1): DSGVTQTPKHLITATGQRVTLRCSPRSGDLSVYWYQQSLDQGLQFLIQYYNGEERAKGNILERFSAQQFPDLHSELNLSSLELGDSALYFCASSVSLQGRPYNEQFFGPGTRLTVL.

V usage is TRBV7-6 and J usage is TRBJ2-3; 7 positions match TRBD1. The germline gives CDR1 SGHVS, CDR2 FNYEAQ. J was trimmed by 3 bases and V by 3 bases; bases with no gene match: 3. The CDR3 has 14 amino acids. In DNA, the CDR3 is TGTGCCAGCAGCTTGGGGACAGAAACAGATACGCAGTATTTT. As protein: CASSLGTETDTQYF.

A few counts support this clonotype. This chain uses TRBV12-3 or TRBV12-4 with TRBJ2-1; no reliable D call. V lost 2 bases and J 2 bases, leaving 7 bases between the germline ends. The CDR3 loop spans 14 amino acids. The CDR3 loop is CASSLLETYNEQFF. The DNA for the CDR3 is TGTGCCAGCAGTTTACTAGAAACCTACAATGAGCAGTTCTTC.

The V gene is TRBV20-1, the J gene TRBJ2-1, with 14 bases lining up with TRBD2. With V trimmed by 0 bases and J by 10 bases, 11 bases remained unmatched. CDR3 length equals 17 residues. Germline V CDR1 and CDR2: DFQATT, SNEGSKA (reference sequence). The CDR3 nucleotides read TGCAGTGCTAGAGATCACGCCGGGACTAGCGGGAGACGGGAGCAGTTCTTC. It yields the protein CSARDHAGTSGRREQFF.

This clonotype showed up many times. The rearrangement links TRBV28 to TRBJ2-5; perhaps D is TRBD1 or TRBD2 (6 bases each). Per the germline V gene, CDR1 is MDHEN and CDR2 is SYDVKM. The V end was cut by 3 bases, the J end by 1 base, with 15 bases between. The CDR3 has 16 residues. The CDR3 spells CASSFVAGHLQETQYF. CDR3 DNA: TGTGCCAGCAGTTTTGTTGCGGGACACCTCCAAGAGACCCAGTACTTC.

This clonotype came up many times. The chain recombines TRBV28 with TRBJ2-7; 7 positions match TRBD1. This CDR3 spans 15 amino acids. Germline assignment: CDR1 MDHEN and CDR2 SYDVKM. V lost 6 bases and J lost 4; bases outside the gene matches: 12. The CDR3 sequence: CASRPPGTASYEQYF. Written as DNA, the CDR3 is TGTGCCAGCAGACCCCCCGGGACAGCTTCTTACGAGCAGTACTTC.

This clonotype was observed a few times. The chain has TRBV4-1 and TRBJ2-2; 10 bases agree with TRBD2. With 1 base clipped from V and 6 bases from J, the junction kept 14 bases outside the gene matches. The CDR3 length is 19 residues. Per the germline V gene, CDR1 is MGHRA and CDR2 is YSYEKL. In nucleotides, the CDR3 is TGCGCCAGCAGCCAAGCCCGGTTCGCTAGCGGGAGAACGGCCGGGGAGCTGTTTTTT. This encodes CASSQARFASGRTAGELFF.

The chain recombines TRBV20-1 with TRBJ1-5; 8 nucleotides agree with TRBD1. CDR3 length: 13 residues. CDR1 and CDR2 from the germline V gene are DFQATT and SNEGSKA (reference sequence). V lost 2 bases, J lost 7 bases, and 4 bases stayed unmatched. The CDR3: CSARRGQGQPQHF. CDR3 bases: TGCAGTGCTAGACGCGGACAGGGCCAGCCCCAGCATTTT.

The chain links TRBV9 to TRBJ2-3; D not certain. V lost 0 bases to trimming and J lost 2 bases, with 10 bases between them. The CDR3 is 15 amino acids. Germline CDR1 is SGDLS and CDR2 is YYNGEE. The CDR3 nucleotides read TGTGCCAGCAGCGTAGGTCAGCTTCCCACAGATACGCAGTATTTT. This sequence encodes CASSVGQLPTDTQYF.

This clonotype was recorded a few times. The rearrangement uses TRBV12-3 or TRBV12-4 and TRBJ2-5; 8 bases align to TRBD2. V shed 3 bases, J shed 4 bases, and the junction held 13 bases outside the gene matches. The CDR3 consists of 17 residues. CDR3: CASSFAVGTRGIETQYF. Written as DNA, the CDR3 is TGTGCCAGCAGTTTCGCAGTCGGGACTAGAGGAATAGAGACCCAGTACTTC.

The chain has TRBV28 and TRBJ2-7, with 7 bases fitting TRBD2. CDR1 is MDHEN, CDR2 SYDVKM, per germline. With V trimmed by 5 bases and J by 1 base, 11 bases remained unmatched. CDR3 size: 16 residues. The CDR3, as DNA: TGTGCCAGCAGTACCCCTCGGACTAGGGCATCCTACGAGCAGTACTTC. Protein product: CASSTPRTRASYEQYF.

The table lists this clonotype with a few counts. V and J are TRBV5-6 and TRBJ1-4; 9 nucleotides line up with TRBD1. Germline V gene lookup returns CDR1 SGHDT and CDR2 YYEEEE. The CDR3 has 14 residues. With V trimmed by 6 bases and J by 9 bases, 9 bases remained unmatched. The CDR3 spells CASTHSGQGKKLFF. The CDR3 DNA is TGTGCCAGCACCCACTCTGGACAGGGGAAAAAACTGTTTTTT.

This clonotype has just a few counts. CDR3 bases: TGTGCCAGCGGGGGGGAGGGGATCACAGATACGCAGTATTTT. Translation: CASGGEGITDTQYF. This chain links TRBV12-3 or TRBV12-4 with TRBJ2-3, with TRBD2 identical over 7 bases. The CDR3 runs 14 residues. V trimming: 8 bases; J trimming: 2 bases; junction bases outside the gene matches: 7.

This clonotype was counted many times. CDR3 region: CASSRGGIQYNQPQHF. CDR3 nucleotides: TGTGCCAGCAGCCGCGGGGGGATACAGTACAATCAGCCCCAGCATTTT. The genes are TRBV28 and TRBJ1-5, with D possibly matching TRBD1 (5 bases). The CDR3 loop spans 16 amino acids. V was pared by 6 bases and J by 3 bases, with 18 bases between. Per germline, CDR1 MDHEN and CDR2 SYDVKM.

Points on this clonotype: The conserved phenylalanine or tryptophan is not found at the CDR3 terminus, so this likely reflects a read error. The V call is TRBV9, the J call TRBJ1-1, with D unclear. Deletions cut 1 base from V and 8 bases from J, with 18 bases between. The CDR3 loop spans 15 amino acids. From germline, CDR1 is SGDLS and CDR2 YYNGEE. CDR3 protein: CASSVIPDPGGEAFY. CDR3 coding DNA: TGTGCCAGCAGCGTAATCCCAGACCCGGGTGGGGAAGCTTTCTAT.

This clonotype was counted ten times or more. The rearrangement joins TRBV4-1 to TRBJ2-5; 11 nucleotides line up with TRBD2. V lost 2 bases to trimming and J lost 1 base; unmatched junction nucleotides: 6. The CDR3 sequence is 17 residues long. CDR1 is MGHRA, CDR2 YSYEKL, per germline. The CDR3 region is CASSQPGLAEFQETQYF. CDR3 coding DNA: TGCGCCAGCAGCCAACCGGGACTAGCGGAGTTCCAAGAGACCCAGTACTTC.

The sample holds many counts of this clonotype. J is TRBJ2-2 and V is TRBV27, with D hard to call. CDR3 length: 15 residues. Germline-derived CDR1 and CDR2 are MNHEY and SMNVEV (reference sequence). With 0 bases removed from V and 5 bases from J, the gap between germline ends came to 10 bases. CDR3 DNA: TGTGCCAGCAGTTTATCCGTGCAGATTACCGGGGAGCTGTTTTTT. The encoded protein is CASSLSVQITGELFF.